Each of the 10 T cell receptor beta chains below was sequenced from the same sample in a study of shared clonotypes between healthy human individuals (dated by TCRdb to 2020 to 2021). Library creation used the immunoSEQ multiplex PCR assay. TCRdb obtained this table from immuneACCESS and retained in-frame rearrangements with V and J assigned. These tables miss some clones; where compared with another copy, unresolved V genes account for less than half of the shortfall, and the remainder is unexplained. This sample is represented by roughly 680,000 clones; approximately 77% of them were singletons. The ten largest clones take up approximately 1.7% of the sample. Sequencing input: memory CD4+ T cells sorted from blood. The cell subset or site label for this specimen denotes: CD45RA-negative fraction. All receptors come from a woman in her twenties or thirties in good health.

This rearrangement joins TRBV6-1 to TRBJ1-1; 8 nucleotides line up with TRBD1. After removal of 6 bases from V and 1 base from J, the junction contained 4 bases not matched to a gene. The CDR3 contains 14 residues. The V gene's germline CDR1 is MNHNS and CDR2 SASEGT. CDR3 coding DNA: TGTGCCAGCAGCCGCGGACAGGGGAACACTGAAGCTTTCTTT. It specifies CASSRGQGNTEAFF.

The chain recombines TRBV19 with TRBJ1-2, with no clear D. Germline V CDR1 and CDR2: LNHDA, SQIVND (reference sequence). The CDR3 length is 12 residues. The ends were cut back, 0 bases at V and 10 bases at J, with 9 bases in the middle. CDR3 loop: CASSIDEILYTF. DNA for the CDR3: TGTGCCAGTAGTATAGATGAGATTCTCTACACCTTC.

V is TRBV7-9 and J is TRBJ2-5, with TRBD2 as a possible D gene (5 bases). This CDR3 comprises 15 residues. The V and J ends lost 2 bases and 5 bases respectively, with 15 bases between them. Per the germline V gene, CDR1 is SEHNR and CDR2 is FQNEAQ (reference sequence). The CDR3 coding sequence is TGTGCCAGCAGCTTACGAAGGGTCGGGATCGAGACCCAGTACTTC. Protein: CASSLRRVGIETQYF.

This clone was seen only a few times. The chain has TRBV7-9 and TRBJ1-2; D is unclear. The CDR3 consists of 16 residues. Deletions cut 3 bases from V and 9 bases from J, with 23 bases between. Germline V gene sequence: CDR1 SEHNR, CDR2 FQNEAQ (reference sequence). In DNA form, the CDR3 reads TGTGCCAGCAGCTTGTTAGTGGGAATGGGTATCTCTCGCTACACCTTC. Its protein is CASSLLVGMGISRYTF.

The J gene is TRBJ2-7, the V gene TRBV5-4; a weak D match, TRBD1 (5 bases). The germline V and J ends were trimmed by 2 bases and 2 bases, with 14 bases remaining between them. CDR1 and CDR2 from the germline V gene are SGHNT and YYREEE (reference sequence). CDR3 length equals 15 residues. The chain's CDR3 is CASSLKGAAPYEQYF. For the CDR3, the DNA is TGTGCCAGCAGCTTAAAAGGGGCCGCCCCCTACGAGCAGTACTTC.

The CDR3 loop is CASGTGNYGYTF. The CDR3 coding sequence is TGTGCCAGCGGGACGGGAAACTATGGCTACACCTTC. The gene calls are TRBV2 and TRBJ1-2, with D perhaps TRBD1 (5 bases). Germline CDR1 is SNHLY and CDR2 is FYNNEI. V gave up 8 bases and J gave up 2 bases, with 9 bases separating them. The CDR3 length is 12 residues.

This chain joins TRBV30 and TRBJ2-5; 10 bases line up with TRBD2. Per germline, CDR1 GTSNPN and CDR2 SVGIG (reference sequence). Trimming took 1 base from V and 3 from J; bases not matched to a gene: 8. This CDR3 region has 16 residues. The CDR3 region is CAWSEGTLAGEETQYF. CDR3 DNA: TGTGCCTGGAGTGAAGGAACCCTAGCGGGGGAAGAGACCCAGTACTTC.

The genes are TRBV28 and TRBJ2-3, with 14 bases identical to TRBD2. Losses at the gene ends were 6 bases for V and 7 bases for J; bases not matched to a gene: 6. Germline-derived CDR1 and CDR2 are MDHEN and SYDVKM. This CDR3 is 15 amino acids long. The CDR3: CASRSTSGRGNTQYF. CDR3 nucleotide sequence: TGTGCCAGCAGGTCGACTAGCGGGAGGGGGAATACGCAGTATTTT.

V and J are TRBV15 and TRBJ2-7; D is uncertain. The V end was cut by 1 base, the J end by 4 bases, with 11 bases between. The germline gives CDR1 LNHNV, CDR2 YYDKDF (reference sequence). The CDR3 has 14 amino acids. CDR3 coding DNA: TGTGCCACCAGCAGAGTTCCAGGAAAGTACGAGCAGTACTTC. Its protein product is CATSRVPGKYEQYF.

The chain employs TRBV5-1 and TRBJ2-3; D gene uncertain. The CDR3 contains 14 residues. The ends were cut back, 2 bases at V and 6 bases at J, with 13 bases in the middle. The V gene's germline CDR1 is SGHRS and CDR2 YFSETQ. The CDR3 is CASSLSSRLDTQYF. The DNA for the CDR3 is TGCGCCAGCAGCTTATCCTCCCGCCTTGATACGCAGTATTTT. Looking up the rest from reference TRBV5-1 and TRBJ2-3 gives the full variable domain: KAGVTQTPRYLIKTRGQQVTLSCSPISGHRSVSWYQQTPGQGLQFLFEYFSETQRNKGNFPGRFSGRQFSNSRSEMNVSTLELGDSALYLCASSLSSRLDTQYFGPGTRLTVL.